A selection of T cell receptor beta chains follows, all from one sample in a study of graft-versus-host responses after intestinal transplantation. Sequenced by immunoSEQ multiplex PCR; TCRdb stores in-frame clones only, minus some. Among about 9,600 clones listed, approximately 86% were seen once. The sample was ileum tissue, taken less than 850 days after intestinal transplantation. All receptors derive from a human patient who received an intestinal transplant, so some T cells may come from the graft donor. Both conserved end residues are part of each CDR3.

j_call,v_call,cdr3_aa
TRBJ2-2,TRBV4-1,CASSQEGTSFTGELFF
TRBJ2-7,TRBV6-5,CASSYYGTEQYF
TRBJ1-2,TRBV6-5,CASGTENWDYGYTF
TRBJ1-5,TRBV28,CASSLTASNQPQHF
TRBJ2-5,TRBV5-1,CASSLVTGSNQETQYF
TRBJ2-1,TRBV7-3,CASSLRSGLADNEQFF
TRBJ2-7,TRBV6-6,CASSYQGRYEQYF
TRBJ1-2,TRBV5-1,CASSLGRQGKRGYTF
TRBJ2-3,TRBV10-1,CASSEPLAGGTDTQYF
TRBJ2-1,TRBV28,CASKIRGHNEQFF
TRBJ2-7,TRBV10-2,CASSESSWKGGFEQYF
TRBJ2-5,TRBV10-2,CASSDGHRETQYF
TRBJ1-2,TRBV18,CASSPPDRLYYGYTF
TRBJ2-5,TRBV6-1,CASSGGLAGETQYF
TRBJ2-5,TRBV15,CATSRGNYQETQYF
TRBJ2-7,TRBV7-9,CASSWGRDYEQYF
TRBJ1-5,TRBV10-3,CAISGQMDSNQPQHF
TRBJ1-1,TRBV7-2,CASSPNLPAEAFF
TRBJ1-5,TRBV6-5,CASSWGREGQPQHF
TRBJ1-1,TRBV5-1,CASSYAGVTEAFF
TRBJ2-7,TRBV2,CASSAGNKVNEQYF
TRBJ2-1,TRBV9,CASPPQDGTYNEQFF
TRBJ2-3,TRBV2,CASSTNIVPDTQYF
TRBJ2-3,TRBV14,CASSQGQETDTQYF
TRBJ1-1,TRBV5-3,CASRHGTVQETEAFF